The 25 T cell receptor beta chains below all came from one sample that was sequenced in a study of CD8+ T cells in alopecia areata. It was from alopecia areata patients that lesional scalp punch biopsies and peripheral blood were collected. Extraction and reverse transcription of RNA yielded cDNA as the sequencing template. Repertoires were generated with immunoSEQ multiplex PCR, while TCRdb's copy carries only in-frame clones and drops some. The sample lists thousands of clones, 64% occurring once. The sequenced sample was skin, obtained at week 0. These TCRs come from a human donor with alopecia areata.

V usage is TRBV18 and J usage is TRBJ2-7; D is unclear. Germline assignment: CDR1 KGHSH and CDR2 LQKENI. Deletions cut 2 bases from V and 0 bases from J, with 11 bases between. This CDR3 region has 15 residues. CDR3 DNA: TGTGCCAGCTCACCAATAAGTCGGTCCTCCTACGAGCAGTACTTC. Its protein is CASSPISRSSYEQYF. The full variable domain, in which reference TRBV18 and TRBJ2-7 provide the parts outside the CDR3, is NAGVMQNPRHLVRRRGQEARLRCSPMKGHSHVYWYRQLPEEGLKFMVYLQKENIIDESGMPKERFSAEFPKEGPSILRIQQVVRGDSAAYFCASSPISRSSYEQYFGPGTRLTVT.

Written as DNA, the CDR3 is TGTGCCAGCAGTGACAGTGAAGCTTTCTTT. It codes for CASSDSEAFF. The V call is TRBV2, the J call TRBJ1-1; D is unclear. The germline gives CDR1 SNHLY, CDR2 FYNNEI. The CDR3 contains 10 residues. The V and J ends lost 3 bases and 7 bases respectively, with 3 bases between them.

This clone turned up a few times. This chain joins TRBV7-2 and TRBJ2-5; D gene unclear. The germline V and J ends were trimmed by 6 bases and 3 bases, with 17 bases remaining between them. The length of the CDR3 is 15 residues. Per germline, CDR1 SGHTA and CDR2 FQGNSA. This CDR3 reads CASSPRGRAEETQYF. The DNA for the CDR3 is TGTGCCAGCAGTCCCCGTGGCCGGGCCGAAGAGACCCAGTACTTC.

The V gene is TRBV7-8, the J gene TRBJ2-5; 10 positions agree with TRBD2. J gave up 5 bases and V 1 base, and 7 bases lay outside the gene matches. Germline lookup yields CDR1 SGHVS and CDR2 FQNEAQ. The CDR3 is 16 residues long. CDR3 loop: CASSLGGSGRSETQYF. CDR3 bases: TGTGCCAGCAGCTTAGGTGGTAGCGGGAGGTCGGAGACCCAGTACTTC.

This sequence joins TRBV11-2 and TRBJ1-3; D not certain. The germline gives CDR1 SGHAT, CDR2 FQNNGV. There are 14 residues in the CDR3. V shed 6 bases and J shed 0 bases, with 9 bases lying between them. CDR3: CASSFLGSGNTIYF. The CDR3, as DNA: TGTGCCAGCAGTTTCTTGGGCTCTGGAAACACCATATATTTT.

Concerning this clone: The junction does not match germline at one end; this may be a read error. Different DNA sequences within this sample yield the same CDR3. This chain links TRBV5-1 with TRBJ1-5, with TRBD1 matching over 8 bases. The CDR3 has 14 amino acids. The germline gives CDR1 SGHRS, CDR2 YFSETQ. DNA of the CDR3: TGCGCCAGTAGCCCCGACAGGGGAGGTCAGCCTCAGCATTTT. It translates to CASSPDRGGQPQHF.

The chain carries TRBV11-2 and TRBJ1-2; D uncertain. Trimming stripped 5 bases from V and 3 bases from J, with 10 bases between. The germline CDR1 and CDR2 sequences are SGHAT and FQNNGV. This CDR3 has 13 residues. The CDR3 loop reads CASSRSEDYGYTF. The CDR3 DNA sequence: TGTGCCAGCAGCCGGTCGGAGGACTATGGCTACACCTTC.

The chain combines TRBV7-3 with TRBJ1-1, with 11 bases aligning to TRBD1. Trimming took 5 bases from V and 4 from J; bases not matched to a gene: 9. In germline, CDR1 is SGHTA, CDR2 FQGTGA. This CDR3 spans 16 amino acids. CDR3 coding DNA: TGTGCCAGCAGCCAGTCTGGCGGGACAGGGGGCACTGAAGCTTTCTTT. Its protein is CASSQSGGTGGTEAFF.

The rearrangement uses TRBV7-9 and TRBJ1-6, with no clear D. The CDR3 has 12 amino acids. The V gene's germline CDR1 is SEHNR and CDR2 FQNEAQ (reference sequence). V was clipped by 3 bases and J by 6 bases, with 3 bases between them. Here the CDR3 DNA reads TGTGCCAGCAGCTTTCCTAATTCACCCCTCCACTTT. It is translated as CASSFPNSPLHF.

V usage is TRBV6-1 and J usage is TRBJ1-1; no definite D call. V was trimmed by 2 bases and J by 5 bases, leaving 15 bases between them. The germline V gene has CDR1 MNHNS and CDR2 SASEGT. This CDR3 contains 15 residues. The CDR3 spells CASSETLRLGTEAFF. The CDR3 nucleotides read TGTGCCAGCAGTGAAACACTGAGATTGGGGACTGAAGCTTTCTTT.

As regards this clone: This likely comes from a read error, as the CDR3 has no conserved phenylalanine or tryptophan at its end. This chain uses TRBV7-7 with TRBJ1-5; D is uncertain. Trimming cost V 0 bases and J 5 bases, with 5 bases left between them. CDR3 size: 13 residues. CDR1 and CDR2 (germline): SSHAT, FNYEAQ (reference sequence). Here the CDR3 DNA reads TGTGCCAGCAGCTTAGCGTGGGATCAGCCCCAGCATTTA. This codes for CASSLAWDQPQHL.

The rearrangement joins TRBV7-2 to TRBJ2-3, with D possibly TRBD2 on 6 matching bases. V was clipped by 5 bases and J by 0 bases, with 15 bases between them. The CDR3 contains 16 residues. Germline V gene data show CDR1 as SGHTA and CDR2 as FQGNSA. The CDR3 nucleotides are TGTGCCAGCAGCCCATTTGCGGGGCGCAGCACAGATACGCAGTATTTT. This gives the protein CASSPFAGRSTDTQYF.

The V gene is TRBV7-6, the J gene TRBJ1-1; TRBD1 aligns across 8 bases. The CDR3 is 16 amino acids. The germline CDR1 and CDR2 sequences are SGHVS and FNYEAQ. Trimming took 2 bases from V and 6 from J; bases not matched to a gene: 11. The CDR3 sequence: CASSLLGQGARAEAFF. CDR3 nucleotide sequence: TGTGCCAGCAGCTTATTGGGTCAGGGGGCAAGGGCTGAAGCTTTCTTT.

The CDR3 DNA reads as TGTGCCAGCTCGGGGACTGCATACGAGCAGTACTTC. Translated: CASSGTAYEQYF. This sequence joins TRBV6-5 and TRBJ2-7, with D perhaps TRBD2 (6 bases). Looked up from germline, CDR1 is MNHEY and CDR2 is SVGAGI. The germline V and J ends were trimmed by 8 bases and 4 bases, with 12 bases remaining between them. The CDR3 is made up of 12 amino acids.

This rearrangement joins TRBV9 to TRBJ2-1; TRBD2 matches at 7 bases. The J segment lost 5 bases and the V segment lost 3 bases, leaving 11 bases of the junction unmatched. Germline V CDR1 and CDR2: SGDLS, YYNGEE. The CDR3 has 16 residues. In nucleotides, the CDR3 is TGTGCCAGCAGCGAACCTAGCGGTGCCCTGGACAATGAGCAGTTCTTC. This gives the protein CASSEPSGALDNEQFF.

Written as DNA, the CDR3 is TGTGCCATCAATGACGGTGCTTATAATTCACCCCTCCACTTT. As protein: CAINDGAYNSPLHF. The chain joins TRBV7-2 to TRBJ1-6, with unresolved D. V shed 10 bases and J shed 4 bases, with 14 bases lying between them. Germline V gene data show CDR1 as SGHTA and CDR2 as FQGNSA. There are 14 residues in the CDR3.

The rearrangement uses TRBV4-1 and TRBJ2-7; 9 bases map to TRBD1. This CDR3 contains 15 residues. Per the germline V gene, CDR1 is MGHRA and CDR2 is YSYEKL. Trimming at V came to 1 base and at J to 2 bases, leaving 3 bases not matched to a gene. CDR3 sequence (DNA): TGCGCCAGCAGCCAAGTCGGGACAGGGACCTACGAGCAGTACTTC. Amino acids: CASSQVGTGTYEQYF.

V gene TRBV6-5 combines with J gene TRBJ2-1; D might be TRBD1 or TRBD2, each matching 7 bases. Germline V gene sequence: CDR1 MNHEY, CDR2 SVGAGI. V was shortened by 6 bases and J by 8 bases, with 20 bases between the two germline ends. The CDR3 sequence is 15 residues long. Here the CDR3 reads CASRADRARGHEQFF. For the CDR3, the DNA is TGTGCCAGCAGGGCAGACAGGGCGCGGGGGCATGAGCAGTTCTTC.

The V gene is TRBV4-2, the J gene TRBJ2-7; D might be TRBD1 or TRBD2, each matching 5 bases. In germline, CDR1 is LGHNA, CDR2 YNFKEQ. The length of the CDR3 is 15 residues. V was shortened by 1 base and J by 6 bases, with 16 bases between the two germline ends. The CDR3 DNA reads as TGTGCCAGCAGCCAAGGTTATCTAGGGACGCGCGAGCAGTACTTC. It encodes CASSQGYLGTREQYF.

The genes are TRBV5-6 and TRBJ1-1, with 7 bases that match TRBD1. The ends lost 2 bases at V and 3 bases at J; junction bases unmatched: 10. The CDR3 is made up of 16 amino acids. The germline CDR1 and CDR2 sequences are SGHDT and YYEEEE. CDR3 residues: CASSFLLRQGDTEAFF. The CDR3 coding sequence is TGTGCCAGCAGCTTCCTTCTCCGACAGGGCGACACTGAAGCTTTCTTT.

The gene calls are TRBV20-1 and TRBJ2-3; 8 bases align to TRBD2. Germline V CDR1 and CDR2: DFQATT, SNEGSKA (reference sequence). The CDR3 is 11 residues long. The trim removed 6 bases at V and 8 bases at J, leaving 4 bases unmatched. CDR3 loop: CSAETSVTQYF. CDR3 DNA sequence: TGCAGTGCGGAGACTAGCGTTACGCAGTATTTT.

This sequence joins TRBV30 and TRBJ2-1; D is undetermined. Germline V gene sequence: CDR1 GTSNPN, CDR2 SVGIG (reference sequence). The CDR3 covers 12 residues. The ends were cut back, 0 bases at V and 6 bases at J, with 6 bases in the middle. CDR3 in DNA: TGTGCCTGGAGTGTACGTTCCAATGAGCAGTTCTTC. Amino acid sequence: CAWSVRSNEQFF.

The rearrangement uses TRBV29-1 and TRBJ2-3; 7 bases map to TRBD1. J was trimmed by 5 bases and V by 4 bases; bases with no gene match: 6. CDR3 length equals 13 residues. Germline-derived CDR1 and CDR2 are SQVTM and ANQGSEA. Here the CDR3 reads CSVVNRGLDTQYF. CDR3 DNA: TGCAGCGTTGTAAACAGGGGTCTAGATACGCAGTATTTT.

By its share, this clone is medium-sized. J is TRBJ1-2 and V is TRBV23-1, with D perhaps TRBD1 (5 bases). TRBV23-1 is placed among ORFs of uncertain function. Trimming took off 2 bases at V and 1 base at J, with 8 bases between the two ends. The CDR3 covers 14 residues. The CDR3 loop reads CASSQEGLNYGYTF. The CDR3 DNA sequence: TGCGCCAGCAGTCAAGAGGGACTTAACTATGGCTACACCTTC.

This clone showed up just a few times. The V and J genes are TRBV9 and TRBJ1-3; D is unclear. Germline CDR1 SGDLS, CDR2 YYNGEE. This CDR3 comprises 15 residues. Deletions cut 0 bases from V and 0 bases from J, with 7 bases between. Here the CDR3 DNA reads TGTGCCAGCAGCGTAGACCCGAGCTCTGGAAACACCATATATTTT. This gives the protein CASSVDPSSGNTIYF.